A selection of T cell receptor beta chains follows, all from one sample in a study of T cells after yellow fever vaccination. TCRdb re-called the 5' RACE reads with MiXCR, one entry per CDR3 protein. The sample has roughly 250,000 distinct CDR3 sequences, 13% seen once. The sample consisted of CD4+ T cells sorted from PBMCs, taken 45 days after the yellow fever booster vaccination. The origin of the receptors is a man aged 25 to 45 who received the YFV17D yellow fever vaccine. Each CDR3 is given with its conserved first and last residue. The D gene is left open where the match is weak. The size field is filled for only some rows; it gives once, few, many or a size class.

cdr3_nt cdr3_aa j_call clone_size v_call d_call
TGTGCCAGCAGTTTAATCATGGGCAATCAGCCCCAGCATTTT CASSLIMGNQPQHF TRBJ1-5 few TRBV12-3/TRBV12-4 .
TGCAGTGCCAGCAAGTACCAAGAGACCCAGTACTTC CSASKYQETQYF TRBJ2-5 . TRBV20-1 .
TGTGCCAGCAGGACGTCGTGGAACACCGGGGAGCTGTTTTTT CASRTSWNTGELFF TRBJ2-2 . TRBV27 .
TGCATTGCTAGAGTTAGCGGGAGCCAAGAGACCCAGTACTTC CIARVSGSQETQYF TRBJ2-5 few TRBV20-1 TRBD2
TGTGCCACCAGTGATTCGGCGAGCGGGAGACCCTACAATGAGCAGTTCTTC CATSDSASGRPYNEQFF TRBJ2-1 few TRBV24-1 TRBD2
TGTGCCAGCAGCCCTAGGACAGGAGGCTCTAACTATGGCTACACCTTC CASSPRTGGSNYGYTF TRBJ1-2 many TRBV7-2 TRBD1
TGTGCCAGCACCGCGACGAGACTAGCGAAACGCAATGAGCAGTTCTTC CASTATRLAKRNEQFF TRBJ2-1 . TRBV6-1 TRBD2
TGTGCCAGCAGCGAACGGGGGCCAGACAATGAGCAGTTCTTC CASSERGPDNEQFF TRBJ2-1 . TRBV3-1 .
TGTGCCAGCAGCTTATTGGCGCAGGCCGCCTACGAGCAGTACTTC CASSLLAQAAYEQYF TRBJ2-7 few TRBV11-2 .
TGCGCCAGCAGCCGGGACAGCGGCACAGATACGCAGTATTTT CASSRDSGTDTQYF TRBJ2-3 . TRBV4-3 TRBD1
TGCAGCGTTGCAGAACTCTCCTACAATGAGCAGTTCTTC CSVAELSYNEQFF TRBJ2-1 . TRBV29-1 .
TGTGCCAGCAGTTCGCCGGGGACAGGGTATTACGAGCAGTACTTC CASSSPGTGYYEQYF TRBJ2-7 . TRBV27 TRBD1
TGTGCCAGCAGTCCCCCCCTAGCGGTCTCCTACAATGAGCAGTTCTTC CASSPPLAVSYNEQFF TRBJ2-1 . TRBV12-3/TRBV12-4 TRBD2
TGTGCCAGCAGGGTACAGGGGTCATTGAGAACTGAAGCTTTCTTT CASRVQGSLRTEAFF TRBJ1-1 . TRBV6-4 TRBD1
TGTGCCAGCAGTGCTGTGACAGGGGTTTCTGGCTACACCTTC CASSAVTGVSGYTF TRBJ1-2 few TRBV2 TRBD1
TGTGCCAGCGGTTCGGGGAGTATGAACACTGAAGCTTTCTTT CASGSGSMNTEAFF TRBJ1-1 . TRBV28 .
TGTGCCAGCAGCGTGGGGGAGGATCAGCCCCAGCATTTT CASSVGEDQPQHF TRBJ1-5 few TRBV12-3/TRBV12-4 .
TGTGCCAGCAGTGGGCTTACCCTCACAGATACGCAGTATTTT CASSGLTLTDTQYF TRBJ2-3 . TRBV2 .
TGTGCCAGCAGTTTTTCTTTAGAGACCCAGTACTTC CASSFSLETQYF TRBJ2-5 many TRBV12-3/TRBV12-4 .
TGTGCCAGCAGCTTAGAAGTAATGGCCCACGAGCAGTACTTC CASSLEVMAHEQYF TRBJ2-7 few TRBV7-6 .
TGTGCCAGCAGTTTAATATTCGGGACAGGGGCTAGTGAGCAGTTCTTC CASSLIFGTGASEQFF TRBJ2-1 . TRBV27 TRBD1
TGCAGTGCCGGTGGGGCCGCAGCTTTCTTT CSAGGAAAFF TRBJ1-1 . TRBV20-1 .
TGTGCCAGCAGCACGGGACTACCAGGCACAGATACGCAGTATTTT CASSTGLPGTDTQYF TRBJ2-3 few TRBV7-9 TRBD2
TGCAGCGTTGCAACCCGTAGCACAGATACGCAGTATTTT CSVATRSTDTQYF TRBJ2-3 few TRBV29-1 .
TGTGCCAGCAGTTCCCTCCTAGGGAAGTATTTT CASSSLLGKYF TRBJ2-3 . TRBV27 .
TGCAGTGCCCCGGGGGGTGCCCTGGGGAGCTCCTACAATGAGCAGTTCTTC CSAPGGALGSSYNEQFF TRBJ2-1 few TRBV20-1 TRBD2
TGCAGCGCCGGGTGGGGGACTGCTTCGAACACCGGGGAGCTGTTTTTT CSAGWGTASNTGELFF TRBJ2-2 . TRBV29-1 .
TGTGCCAGCCAAAAGATGGGACTCAGTTCCCCGCGGTACAATGAGCAGTTCTTC CASQKMGLSSPRYNEQFF TRBJ2-1 . TRBV18 .
TGCGCCAGCAGCTCCCGGGACAGCTACGAGCAGTACTTC CASSSRDSYEQYF TRBJ2-7 . TRBV5-1 TRBD1
TGTGCCAGCAGCTTTGGGACGGAAGAGACCCAGTACTTC CASSFGTEETQYF TRBJ2-5 . TRBV7-2 .
TGTGCCAGCAGCTTAAGGCGGCAGCAAGAGACCCAGTACTTC CASSLRRQQETQYF TRBJ2-5 . TRBV7-2 .
TGTGCCAGCACCACCGGGACTATTCAGTTCTTC CASTTGTIQFF TRBJ2-1 . TRBV11-2 TRBD2
TGCGCCAGCAGCCCCCAAAGGACTACTGGTGGCTACACCTTC CASSPQRTTGGYTF TRBJ1-2 few TRBV4-3 .
TGCAGTGCTACAGTCTGGCCACTTAAAGAGACCCAGTACTTC CSATVWPLKETQYF TRBJ2-5 once TRBV20-1 .
TGCAGTGCTTCTCTTTCGAACGAGCAGTACTTC CSASLSNEQYF TRBJ2-7 . TRBV20-1 .
TGTGCCAGCAGCTTACAGGCCTCGGCTCGGGAGACCCAGTACTTC CASSLQASARETQYF TRBJ2-5 few TRBV7-9 .
TGCAGCGTTGGGGGGGTCATGAACACTGAAGCTTTCTTT CSVGGVMNTEAFF TRBJ1-1 many TRBV29-1 .
TGTGCCAGCAGCGTAGGACTGGACCAAGAGACCCAGTACTTC CASSVGLDQETQYF TRBJ2-5 few TRBV9 .
TGTGCCAGCAGCGCCGGACAGGGGGGAAATTCACCCCTCCACTTT CASSAGQGGNSPLHF TRBJ1-6 . TRBV9 TRBD1
TGTGCCACCGGGAGGGGCAGAAACAATGAGCAGTTCTTC CATGRGRNNEQFF TRBJ2-1 few TRBV28 TRBD2
TGCAGCACCAAGGATCCCGATACGCAGTATTTT CSTKDPDTQYF TRBJ2-3 few TRBV29-1 .
TGTGCCAGCAGCCTCAGGGGGGATCGATACAATGAGCAGTTCTTC CASSLRGDRYNEQFF TRBJ2-1 . TRBV7-2 .
TGCAGCGTTGGTGTGGATGAGCAGTTCTTC CSVGVDEQFF TRBJ2-1 . TRBV29-1 .
TGTGCCAGCAGGACAGGCACTGGGAATGAGCAGTTCTTC CASRTGTGNEQFF TRBJ2-1 . TRBV3-1 .
TGCAGTGCTAGAGCTGTAGCGGGTGCTGATACGCAGTATTTT CSARAVAGADTQYF TRBJ2-3 . TRBV20-1 TRBD2
TGTGCCATCAGGTGGACAGGGAGGACTGGCGAGCAGTACTTC CAIRWTGRTGEQYF TRBJ2-7 few TRBV10-3 TRBD1
TGCAGTGCTACAAACTCCTACGAGCAGTACTTC CSATNSYEQYF TRBJ2-7 few TRBV20-1 .